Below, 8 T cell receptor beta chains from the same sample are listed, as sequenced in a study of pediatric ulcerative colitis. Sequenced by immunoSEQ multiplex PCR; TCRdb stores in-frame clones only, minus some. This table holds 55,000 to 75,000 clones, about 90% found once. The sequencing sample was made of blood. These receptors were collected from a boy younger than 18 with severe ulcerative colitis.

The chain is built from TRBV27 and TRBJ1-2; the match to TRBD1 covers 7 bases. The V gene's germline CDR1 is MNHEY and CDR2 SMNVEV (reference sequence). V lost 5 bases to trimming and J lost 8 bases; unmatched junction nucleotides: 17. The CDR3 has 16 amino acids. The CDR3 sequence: CASSTTRQGGKSGYTF. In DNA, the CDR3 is TGTGCCAGCAGTACCACACGACAGGGCGGAAAAAGCGGCTACACCTTC.

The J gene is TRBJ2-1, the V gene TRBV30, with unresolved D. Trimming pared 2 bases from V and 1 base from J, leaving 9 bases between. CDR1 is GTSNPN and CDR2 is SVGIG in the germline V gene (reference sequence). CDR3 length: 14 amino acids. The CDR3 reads CAWSRRPSYNEQFF. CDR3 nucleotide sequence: TGTGCCTGGAGTCGCAGGCCATCCTACAATGAGCAGTTCTTC.

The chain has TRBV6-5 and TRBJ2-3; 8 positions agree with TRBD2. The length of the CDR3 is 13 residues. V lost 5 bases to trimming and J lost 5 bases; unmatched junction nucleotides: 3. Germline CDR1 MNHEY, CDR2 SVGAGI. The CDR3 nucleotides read TGTGCCAGCAGTAGCGGGAGTTTAGATACGCAGTATTTT. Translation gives CASSSGSLDTQYF.

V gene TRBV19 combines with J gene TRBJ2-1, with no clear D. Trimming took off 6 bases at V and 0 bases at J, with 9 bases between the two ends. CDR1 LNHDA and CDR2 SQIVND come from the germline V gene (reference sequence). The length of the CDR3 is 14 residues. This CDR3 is CASRNGFSYNEQFF. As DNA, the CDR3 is TGTGCCAGTAGAAACGGCTTCTCCTACAATGAGCAGTTCTTC.

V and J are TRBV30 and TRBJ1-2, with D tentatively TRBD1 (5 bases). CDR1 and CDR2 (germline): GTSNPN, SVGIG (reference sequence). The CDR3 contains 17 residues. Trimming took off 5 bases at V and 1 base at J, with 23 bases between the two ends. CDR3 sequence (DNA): TGTGCCTGGGTGGGACCCACGCGGGGAGGTTTTAACTATGGCTACACCTTC. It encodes CAWVGPTRGGFNYGYTF.

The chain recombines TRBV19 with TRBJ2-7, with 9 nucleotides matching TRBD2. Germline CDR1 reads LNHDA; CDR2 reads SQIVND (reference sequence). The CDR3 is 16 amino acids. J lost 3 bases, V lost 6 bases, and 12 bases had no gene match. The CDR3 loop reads CASSITGLAGSYEQYF. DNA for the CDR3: TGTGCCAGTAGCATCACCGGGCTAGCGGGAAGCTACGAGCAGTACTTC.

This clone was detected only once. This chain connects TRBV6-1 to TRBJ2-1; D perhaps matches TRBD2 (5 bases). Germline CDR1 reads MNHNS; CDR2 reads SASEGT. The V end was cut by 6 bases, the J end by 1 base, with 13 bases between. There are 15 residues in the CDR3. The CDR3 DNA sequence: TGTGCCAGCAGCGACCTAAGAGGGTCCTACAATGAGCAGTTCTTC. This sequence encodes CASSDLRGSYNEQFF.

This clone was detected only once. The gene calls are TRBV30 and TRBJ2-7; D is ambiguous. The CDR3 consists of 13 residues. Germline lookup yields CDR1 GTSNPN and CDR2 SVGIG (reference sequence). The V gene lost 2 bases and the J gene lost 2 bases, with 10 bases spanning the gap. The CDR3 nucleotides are TGTGCCTGGAGTCTACCCCCTACCTACGAGCAGTACTTC. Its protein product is CAWSLPPTYEQYF.